The 32 T cell receptor beta chains presented below share a single source sample, sequenced in a study of shared clonotypes between healthy human individuals. CD8 cells regarded as naive lacked CD45RO, were positively chosen for CCR7, and omitted terminally differentiated effector memory CD45RA+ cells. Measured with immunoSEQ multiplex PCR; TCRdb has only the in-frame clones, and not every one. This table holds under 2,000,000 clones, just under 95% found once. The sequenced sample was naive CD8+ T cells sorted from blood. These receptors originate from a man younger than 30 in good health.

The rearrangement links TRBV27 to TRBJ2-7, with D tentatively TRBD1 (6 bases). The CDR3 runs to 16 residues. The germline V and J ends were trimmed by 5 bases and 3 bases, with 20 bases remaining between them. In germline, CDR1 is MNHEY, CDR2 SMNVEV (reference sequence). The CDR3 reads CASSPSQGVINYEQYF. The CDR3 nucleotides are TGTGCCAGCAGTCCATCACAGGGTGTAATAAACTACGAGCAGTACTTC.

The J gene is TRBJ2-1, the V gene TRBV7-9, with TRBD2 matching 7 bases. The CDR3 sequence is 17 residues long. Germline CDR1 reads SEHNR; CDR2 reads FQNEAQ (reference sequence). V trimming: 6 bases; J trimming: 3 bases; junction bases outside the gene matches: 14. In nucleotides, the CDR3 is TGTGCCAGCAGTTCATCTAGCGGCCGGTGGGTCTACAATGAGCAGTTCTTC. It is translated as CASSSSSGRWVYNEQFF.

The chain has TRBV4-1 and TRBJ1-6; 7 positions agree with TRBD1. From germline, CDR1 is MGHRA and CDR2 YSYEKL. J was trimmed by 6 bases and V by 3 bases; bases with no gene match: 8. The CDR3 runs to 16 residues. The CDR3 spells CASSQSGGLGNSPLHF. In DNA, the CDR3 is TGCGCCAGCAGCCAGTCAGGGGGTTTGGGTAATTCACCCCTCCACTTT.

The chain recombines TRBV4-1 with TRBJ2-7, with D perhaps given as TRBD1 or TRBD2 (6 bases each). Trimming removed 1 base at V and 7 bases at J, with 14 bases between. The CDR3 spans 14 residues. The germline gives CDR1 MGHRA, CDR2 YSYEKL. CDR3 in DNA: TGCGCCAGCAGCCAAGGTCTGGGGGCGGGGGAGCAGTACTTC. Protein sequence: CASSQGLGAGEQYF.

The V call is TRBV2, the J call TRBJ2-3; tentatively, D is TRBD1 (6 bases). The CDR3 is 15 amino acids. V dropped 6 bases and J dropped 4 bases, with 17 bases sitting between them. The germline V gene has CDR1 SNHLY and CDR2 FYNNEI. CDR3 DNA: TGTGCCAGCAGCGAGCCTAACAGGGAAGCAGATACGCAGTATTTT. Protein: CASSEPNREADTQYF.

The V and J genes are TRBV4-1 and TRBJ2-7; D not resolved. This CDR3 spans 14 amino acids. The V gene's germline CDR1 is MGHRA and CDR2 YSYEKL. Deletions cut 4 bases from V and 0 bases from J, with 10 bases between. CDR3 sequence (DNA): TGCGCCAGCAGCCCCGTCGCCTTCTCCTACGAGCAGTACTTC. The encoded protein is CASSPVAFSYEQYF.

The rearrangement uses TRBV6-1 and TRBJ1-1; a weak D match, TRBD1 (6 bases). The CDR3 extends over 13 amino acids. Germline lookup yields CDR1 MNHNS and CDR2 SASEGT. Between the trimmed V and J ends, which lost 7 bases and 1 base, there was a span of 10 bases. The CDR3 sequence: CASTPDRNTEAFF. CDR3 nucleotides: TGTGCCAGCACCCCGGACAGGAACACTGAAGCTTTCTTT.

The CDR3 spells CASSLVAVGGTEAFF. For the CDR3, the DNA is TGTGCCAGCAGCTTGGTCGCGGTGGGTGGGACTGAAGCTTTCTTT. The chain combines TRBV5-8 with TRBJ1-1; D unresolved. Germline-derived CDR1 and CDR2 are SGHTS and YDEGEE. Trimming shortened V by 0 bases and J by 5 bases, and 14 bases separated the two germline ends. CDR3 size: 15 residues.

The chain is built from TRBV7-9 and TRBJ2-3, with 7 bases identical to TRBD1. Germline V gene data show CDR1 as SEHNR and CDR2 as FQNEAQ (reference sequence). The CDR3 spans 15 residues. Unmatched junction bases numbered 1, after V lost 1 base and J lost 0 bases. CDR3 amino acids: CASSLVDRSTDTQYF. The CDR3, as DNA: TGTGCCAGCAGCTTAGTGGACAGGAGCACAGATACGCAGTATTTT.

The chain is built from TRBV10-2 and TRBJ2-7; no firm D call. The ends were cut back, 5 bases at V and 2 bases at J, with 10 bases in the middle. The germline CDR1 and CDR2 sequences are WSHSY and SAAADI. This CDR3 contains 13 residues. The chain's CDR3 is CASSTTLTYEQYF. The CDR3 nucleotides read TGCGCCAGCAGTACTACTCTCACCTACGAGCAGTACTTC.

The CDR3 nucleotides are TGTGCCAGCAGCCCGTCAACAGGGTCATCGCGCTACGAGCAGTACTTC. Translation: CASSPSTGSSRYEQYF. The chain combines TRBV6-6 with TRBJ2-7, with a possible D match to TRBD1 (6 bases). V was shortened by 6 bases and J by 3 bases, with 21 bases between the two germline ends. CDR1 and CDR2 (germline): MNHNY, SVGAGI (reference sequence). This CDR3 has 16 residues.

This sequence joins TRBV10-2 and TRBJ2-1; the D gene is possibly TRBD2 (5 bases). Trimming left V 2 bases short and J 15 bases short, with 11 bases between. Germline CDR1 WSHSY, CDR2 SAAADI. This CDR3 contains 11 residues. The CDR3 here is CASSEDGVPFF. The CDR3 DNA reads as TGCGCCAGCAGTGAGGACGGGGTGCCGTTCTTC.

The J gene is TRBJ2-7, the V gene TRBV7-8; D remains ambiguous. The CDR3 is 14 residues long. Germline CDR1 and CDR2: SGHVS and FQNEAQ. The germline V and J ends were trimmed by 1 base and 1 base, with 8 bases remaining between them. The CDR3 protein is CASSLVDGSYEQYF. In nucleotides, the CDR3 is TGTGCCAGCAGCTTAGTGGACGGATCCTACGAGCAGTACTTC.

The rearrangement joins TRBV7-6 to TRBJ1-1; D not certain. CDR3 length equals 14 residues. V was shortened by 1 base and J by 5 bases, with 11 bases between the two germline ends. Germline V gives CDR1 SGHVS, CDR2 FNYEAQ. The CDR3, as DNA: TGTGCCAGCAGCTTAGGGACCGTCTCGACTGAAGCTTTCTTT. Translated: CASSLGTVSTEAFF.

The chain recombines TRBV30 with TRBJ2-7; a weak D match, TRBD2 (5 bases). Trimming left V 8 bases short and J 6 bases short, with 14 bases between. There are 11 residues in the CDR3. Looked up from germline, CDR1 is GTSNPN and CDR2 is SVGIG (reference sequence). In DNA, the CDR3 is TGTGCCGGCCTCCGGGGTAGCGAGCAGTACTTC. Residues: CAGLRGSEQYF.

The chain combines TRBV5-6 with TRBJ2-1; TRBD1 is a possible D gene (6 bases). This CDR3 is 13 amino acids long. Per germline, CDR1 SGHDT and CDR2 YYEEEE. With 3 bases removed from V and 2 bases from J, the gap between germline ends came to 6 bases. For the CDR3, the DNA is TGTGCCAGCAGCTGGGACACCTACAATGAGCAGTTCTTC. It encodes CASSWDTYNEQFF.

The chain combines TRBV15 with TRBJ2-3; D unclear. The germline V and J ends were trimmed by 8 bases and 0 bases, with 15 bases remaining between them. Germline CDR1 reads LNHNV; CDR2 reads YYDKDF (reference sequence). The length of the CDR3 is 15 residues. CDR3 region: CATEALGVSTDTQYF. CDR3 sequence (DNA): TGTGCCACCGAAGCCCTTGGGGTTAGCACAGATACGCAGTATTTT.

Worth noting for this clone: The identical CDR3 is also encoded by other nucleotide sequences in the sample. The chain recombines TRBV6-5 with TRBJ1-1; D may be TRBD1 (5 bases). Germline V gene sequence: CDR1 MNHEY, CDR2 SVGAGI. The V end was cut by 0 bases, the J end by 3 bases, with 8 bases between. The CDR3 sequence is 14 residues long. The CDR3 here is CASSYSGGHTEAFF. DNA of the CDR3: TGTGCCAGCAGTTACTCGGGGGGACACACTGAAGCTTTCTTT.

The chain has TRBV7-2 and TRBJ2-7; D is unclear. The CDR3 consists of 14 residues. Germline CDR1 and CDR2: SGHTA and FQGNSA. The V gene lost 2 bases and the J gene lost 6 bases, with 14 bases spanning the gap. CDR3 amino acids: CASSLRGPNSEQYF. CDR3 sequence (DNA): TGTGCCAGCAGCTTAAGAGGCCCAAACTCCGAGCAGTACTTC.

This clone was recorded a few times. This specimen includes other DNA sequences encoding the same CDR3. The J gene is TRBJ1-1, the V gene TRBV6-5, with D possibly TRBD1 on 6 matching bases. CDR1 MNHEY and CDR2 SVGAGI come from the germline V gene. The germline V and J ends were trimmed by 0 bases and 3 bases, with 8 bases remaining between them. CDR3 size: 14 residues. The CDR3 loop is CASSYSEGDTEAFF. The CDR3 coding sequence is TGTGCCAGCAGTTACTCAGAGGGGGACACTGAAGCTTTCTTT.

The rearrangement joins TRBV20-1 to TRBJ2-7; unclear D gene. The CDR3 extends over 11 amino acids. The ends were cut back, 3 bases at V and 5 bases at J, with 8 bases in the middle. Germline values: CDR1 DFQATT, CDR2 SNEGSKA (reference sequence). Written as DNA, the CDR3 is TGCAGTGCTAGTGATGGTGACGAGCAGTACTTC. Translated: CSASDGDEQYF.

The genes are TRBV7-9 and TRBJ1-3, with TRBD1 matching over 9 bases. The CDR3 contains 19 residues. The junction had 17 bases not matched to a gene; V was cut back by 4 bases and J by 4 bases. Germline CDR1 and CDR2: SEHNR and FQNEAQ (reference sequence). The CDR3 bases are TGTGCCAGCAGCTCGAGTCTACCCCGGGACAGGGACGGGGGAAACACCATATATTTT. This gives the protein CASSSSLPRDRDGGNTIYF.

The rearrangement uses TRBV29-1 and TRBJ1-1; D ambiguous. This CDR3 region has 13 residues. Deletions cut 3 bases from V and 1 base from J, with 9 bases between. Germline V gene sequence: CDR1 SQVTM, CDR2 ANQGSEA. The CDR3 bases are TGCAGCGTTGAGTTCCCGGAGAACACTGAAGCTTTCTTT. It encodes CSVEFPENTEAFF.

The chain carries TRBV27 and TRBJ2-7; tentative D call: TRBD2 (5 bases). Trimming stripped 4 bases from V and 2 bases from J, with 15 bases between. Germline V CDR1 and CDR2: MNHEY, SMNVEV (reference sequence). CDR3 length: 15 residues. CDR3 in amino acids: CASSSHQGGPYEQYF. In nucleotides, the CDR3 is TGTGCCAGCAGTTCACACCAAGGAGGCCCCTACGAGCAGTACTTC.

The chain joins TRBV6-6 to TRBJ2-1; D is perhaps TRBD1 (6 bases). CDR1 and CDR2 (germline): MNHNY, SVGAGI (reference sequence). Between the trimmed V and J ends, which lost 0 bases and 0 bases, there was a span of 9 bases. This CDR3 is 16 amino acids long. As DNA, the CDR3 is TGTGCCAGCAGTTACTCCGGACAGAGCTCCTACAATGAGCAGTTCTTC. Its protein is CASSYSGQSSYNEQFF.

V is TRBV4-1 and J is TRBJ1-1, with 7 nucleotides matching TRBD1. V was pared by 2 bases and J by 2 bases, with 8 bases of the junction left unmatched. Germline CDR1 is MGHRA and CDR2 is YSYEKL. The CDR3 spans 16 residues. The CDR3 is CASSQRRGTANTEAFF. The CDR3 bases are TGCGCCAGCAGCCAACGACGAGGGACAGCTAACACTGAAGCTTTCTTT.

The chain uses TRBV6-1 and TRBJ2-3; D call uncertain. CDR1 and CDR2 (germline): MNHNS, SASEGT. The CDR3 runs to 13 residues. V gave up 7 bases and J gave up 0 bases, with 8 bases separating them. The CDR3: CASIRRSTDTQYF. The DNA of the CDR3 is TGTGCCAGCATCCGCCGGAGCACAGATACGCAGTATTTT.

The chain carries TRBV7-9 and TRBJ1-3; TRBD1 agrees at 8 bases. Germline V CDR1 and CDR2: SEHNR, FQNEAQ (reference sequence). The V segment lost 5 bases and the J segment 2 bases; nucleotides outside the gene matches: 11. The CDR3 loop spans 17 amino acids. The CDR3 DNA is TGTGCCAGCAGCCACTCCACCGGACAGGGCGCTGGAAACACCATATATTTT. Translation gives CASSHSTGQGAGNTIYF.

The rearrangement links TRBV30 to TRBJ2-7; D is ambiguous. CDR3 length equals 12 residues. Germline CDR1 is GTSNPN and CDR2 is SVGIG (reference sequence). V dropped 0 bases and J dropped 6 bases, with 9 bases sitting between them. The CDR3 DNA follows: TGTGCCTGGAGTGTCGTGGCCAGCGAGCAGTACTTC. It yields the protein CAWSVVASEQYF.

The J gene is TRBJ1-2, the V gene TRBV9; no clear D. Per germline, CDR1 SGDLS and CDR2 YYNGEE. The CDR3 covers 15 residues. Deletions cut 4 bases from V and 6 bases from J, with 19 bases between. The CDR3 is CASSPRTATGDGYTF. As DNA, the CDR3 is TGTGCCAGCAGCCCGAGGACGGCTACTGGCGATGGCTACACCTTC.

Comments on this clone: Other DNA variants within this sample encode the same CDR3. The rearrangement links TRBV29-1 to TRBJ1-1, with D perhaps TRBD1 (6 bases). The V gene lost 3 bases and the J gene lost 0 bases, with 8 bases spanning the gap. Germline CDR1 and CDR2: SQVTM and ANQGSEA. This CDR3 is built from 13 residues. The CDR3 nucleotides read TGCAGCGTTGAGACAGGTGTGAACACTGAAGCTTTCTTT. The encoded protein is CSVETGVNTEAFF.

The rearrangement links TRBV27 to TRBJ2-7, with 8 bases fitting TRBD1. V was clipped by 7 bases and J by 4 bases; unmatched bases: 12. The CDR3 has 15 residues. Germline values: CDR1 MNHEY, CDR2 SMNVEV (reference sequence). CDR3: CASTSLSDRDYEQYF. CDR3 nucleotides: TGTGCCAGCACCTCCCTCTCGGACAGGGATTACGAGCAGTACTTC.